The 17 T cell receptor beta chains presented below share a single source sample, sequenced in a study of OX40 agonist ivuxolimab in advanced cancers. This table comes from immunoSEQ multiplex PCR, and its TCRdb copy is limited to in-frame clones, with some not included. The sample gives 50,000 to 65,000 clones, over 75% of which show up once; roughly 0.69% is in the top ten. The sample was CD4+ or CD8+ T cells sorted from blood, taken in a trial of the OX40 agonist ivuxolimab. The source is an adult with an advanced solid tumor such as melanoma, head and neck, liver or kidney cancer.

As for this clone: Other DNA sequences in the same sample also yield this CDR3. J is TRBJ2-2 and V is TRBV14, with D hard to call. V was clipped by 0 bases and J by 7 bases, with 6 bases between them. Per the germline V gene, CDR1 is SGHDN and CDR2 is FVKESK. The CDR3 spans 13 residues. CDR3 DNA sequence: TGTGCCAGCAGCCAAGATCTTGGCGGGGAGCTGTTTTTT. It translates to CASSQDLGGELFF.

The chain uses TRBV7-3 and TRBJ1-1; D is unresolved. The germline V gene has CDR1 SGHTA and CDR2 FQGTGA. The CDR3 is made up of 15 amino acids. With 4 bases removed from V and 1 base from J, the gap between germline ends came to 13 bases. In nucleotides, the CDR3 is TGTGCCAGCAGCTCCCTTGGGTTGGGGAACACTGAAGCTTTCTTT. As protein: CASSSLGLGNTEAFF.

This clone was observed a single time. The genes are TRBV9 and TRBJ2-3; 7 bases match TRBD2. Germline CDR1 reads SGDLS; CDR2 reads YYNGEE. CDR3 length equals 16 residues. The trim removed 4 bases at V and 2 bases at J, leaving 10 bases unmatched. The CDR3 bases are TGTGCCAGCAGCCCCCTAGCTAGCGGAGACACAGATACGCAGTATTTT. Its translation: CASSPLASGDTDTQYF.

This chain links TRBV5-1 with TRBJ2-3; 14 bases agree with TRBD2. This CDR3 comprises 20 residues. Trimming took 0 bases from V and 2 from J; bases not matched to a gene: 11. Per the germline V gene, CDR1 is SGHRS and CDR2 is YFSETQ. DNA of the CDR3: TGCGCCAGCAGCTTGGAGCCCGCCGGGACTAGCGGGGGAAACACAGATACGCAGTATTTT. As protein: CASSLEPAGTSGGNTDTQYF.

This clone was counted a single time. The V and J genes are TRBV5-1 and TRBJ2-1; TRBD1 matches at 8 bases. Germline V gene data show CDR1 as SGHRS and CDR2 as YFSETQ. CDR3 size: 15 residues. V dropped 5 bases and J dropped 3; count of bases not matched to a gene: 7. The CDR3 loop reads CASRSRDRYYNEQFF. CDR3 DNA: TGCGCCAGCAGGTCCCGGGACAGGTACTACAATGAGCAGTTCTTC.

V usage is TRBV7-9 and J usage is TRBJ2-3, with D maybe TRBD2 (6 bases). The germline CDR1 and CDR2 sequences are SEHNR and FQNEAQ (reference sequence). V shed 4 bases and J shed 2 bases, with 19 bases lying between them. This CDR3 is built from 17 residues. The CDR3 sequence: CASSSGEGLTVTDTQYF. In DNA form, the CDR3 reads TGTGCCAGCAGCTCCGGAGAGGGACTTACAGTCACAGATACGCAGTATTTT.

The chain carries TRBV10-3 and TRBJ2-1; D gene ambiguous. V dropped 6 bases and J dropped 8 bases, with 20 bases sitting between them. The length of the CDR3 is 15 residues. Per germline, CDR1 ENHRY and CDR2 SYGVKD. The CDR3 is CAIRGRADLGDEQFF. DNA for the CDR3: TGTGCCATCAGGGGTCGGGCGGACCTAGGCGATGAGCAGTTCTTC.

Note on this clone: This CDR3 is also generated by other DNA sequences in the sample. The chain has TRBV7-6 and TRBJ1-1; 8 positions agree with TRBD1. The junction had 2 bases not matched to a gene; V was cut back by 5 bases and J by 0 bases. Germline loops: CDR1 SGHVS, CDR2 FNYEAQ. The CDR3 extends over 14 amino acids. The CDR3 loop is CASSPGGLNTEAFF. For the CDR3, the DNA is TGTGCCAGCAGCCCAGGGGGCCTGAACACTGAAGCTTTCTTT.

The chain is built from TRBV4-2 and TRBJ2-7, with D uncertain. The CDR3 extends over 16 amino acids. CDR1 LGHNA and CDR2 YNFKEQ come from the germline V gene. Trimming removed 1 base at V and 2 bases at J, with 15 bases between. The CDR3 bases are TGTGCCAGCAGCCAAGGCACACTTACTCAGACCTACGAGCAGTACTTC. It translates to CASSQGTLTQTYEQYF.

There are a few counts of this clone. The chain has TRBV2 and TRBJ1-6; D is possibly TRBD1 (5 bases). The CDR3 runs to 15 residues. With 6 bases removed from V and 3 bases from J, the gap between germline ends came to 12 bases. Looked up from germline, CDR1 is SNHLY and CDR2 is FYNNEI. The CDR3 bases are TGTGCCAGCAGAGACGGGACTTTCTATAATTCACCCCTCCACTTT. It yields the protein CASRDGTFYNSPLHF.

The chain combines TRBV5-6 with TRBJ1-1; 11 nucleotides agree with TRBD1. V shed 1 base, J shed 6 bases, and the junction held 5 bases outside the gene matches. This CDR3 comprises 15 residues. Germline values: CDR1 SGHDT, CDR2 YYEEEE. CDR3 DNA sequence: TGTGCCAGCAGCTTGTTAGGGACAGGGGGTTCTGAAGCTTTCTTT. Residues: CASSLLGTGGSEAFF. The entire variable domain, with the rest obtained from reference TRBV5-6 and TRBJ1-1, is as follows: DAGVTQSPTHLIKTRGQQVTLRCSPKSGHDTVSWYQQALGQGPQFIFQYYEEEERQRGNFPDRFSGHQFPNYSSELNVNALLLGDSALYLCASSLLGTGGSEAFFGQGTRLTVV.

Only one count was recorded for this clone. This chain connects TRBV4-1 to TRBJ1-6, with a tentative D call TRBD1 (5 bases). CDR1 and CDR2 (germline): MGHRA, YSYEKL. There are 16 residues in the CDR3. V dropped 1 base and J dropped 6 bases, with 13 bases sitting between them. The CDR3 bases are TGCGCCAGCAGCCAAGCCTGGGACCGGCTTAATTCACCCCTCCACTTT. It encodes CASSQAWDRLNSPLHF.

The chain carries TRBV6-6 and TRBJ2-3, with a possible D match to TRBD1 (5 bases). Germline lookup yields CDR1 MNHNY and CDR2 SVGAGI (reference sequence). The CDR3 runs 14 residues. Trimming pared 7 bases from V and 3 bases from J, leaving 14 bases between. The CDR3 here is CASKSGHGTDTQYF. The DNA for the CDR3 is TGTGCCAGCAAAAGTGGACACGGGACAGATACGCAGTATTTT.

The chain joins TRBV6-1 to TRBJ1-5; no reliable D call. V lost 7 bases, J lost 1 base, and 8 bases lay in between. The V gene's germline CDR1 is MNHNS and CDR2 SASEGT. The CDR3 has 13 amino acids. CDR3 region: CASTSPSNQPQHF. In DNA, the CDR3 is TGTGCCAGCACCTCACCGAGCAATCAGCCCCAGCATTTT.

The chain employs TRBV18 and TRBJ2-2; D is ambiguous. V lost 4 bases to trimming and J lost 0 bases, with 12 bases between them. This CDR3 region has 16 residues. Germline assignment: CDR1 KGHSH and CDR2 LQKENI. In DNA, the CDR3 is TGTGCCAGCTCACTTACAGCAGATTCGAACACCGGGGAGCTGTTTTTT. Its protein product is CASSLTADSNTGELFF.

This clone showed up just a few times. V and J are TRBV5-5 and TRBJ1-1; 8 positions agree with TRBD1. Trimming removed 4 bases from V and 1 base from J; junction bases left unmatched: 9. Germline V gives CDR1 SGHKS, CDR2 YYEKEE (reference sequence). The CDR3 extends over 16 amino acids. The CDR3 spells CASSPHVDRGNTEAFF. In DNA form, the CDR3 reads TGTGCCAGCAGCCCCCACGTCGACAGGGGGAACACTGAAGCTTTCTTT.

Notes on this clone: Other DNA sequences of this sample code for an identical CDR3. The chain is built from TRBV5-1 and TRBJ2-5; D unresolved. From germline, CDR1 is SGHRS and CDR2 YFSETQ. The V end lost 1 base, the J end lost 4 bases, and 5 bases lay between the germline ends. The CDR3 runs to 12 residues. CDR3 amino acids: CASSLTGETQYF. CDR3 DNA sequence: TGCGCCAGCAGCTTGACGGGAGAGACCCAGTACTTC.